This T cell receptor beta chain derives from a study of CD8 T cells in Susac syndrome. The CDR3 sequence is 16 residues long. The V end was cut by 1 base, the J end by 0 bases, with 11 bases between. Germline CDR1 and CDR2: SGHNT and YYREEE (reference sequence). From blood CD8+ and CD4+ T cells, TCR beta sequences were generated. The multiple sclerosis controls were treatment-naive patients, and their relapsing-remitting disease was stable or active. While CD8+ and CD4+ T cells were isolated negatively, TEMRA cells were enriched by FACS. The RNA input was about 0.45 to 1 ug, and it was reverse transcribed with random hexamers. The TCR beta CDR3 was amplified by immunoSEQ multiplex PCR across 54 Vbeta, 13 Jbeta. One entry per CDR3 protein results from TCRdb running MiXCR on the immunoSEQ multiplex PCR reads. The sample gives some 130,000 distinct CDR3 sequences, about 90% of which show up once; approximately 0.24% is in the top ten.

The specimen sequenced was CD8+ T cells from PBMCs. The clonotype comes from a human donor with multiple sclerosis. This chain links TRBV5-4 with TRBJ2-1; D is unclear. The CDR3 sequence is CASSLTVGYSYNEQFF. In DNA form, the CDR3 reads TGTGCCAGCAGCTTGACGGTGGGGTACTCCTACAATGAGCAGTTCTTC.